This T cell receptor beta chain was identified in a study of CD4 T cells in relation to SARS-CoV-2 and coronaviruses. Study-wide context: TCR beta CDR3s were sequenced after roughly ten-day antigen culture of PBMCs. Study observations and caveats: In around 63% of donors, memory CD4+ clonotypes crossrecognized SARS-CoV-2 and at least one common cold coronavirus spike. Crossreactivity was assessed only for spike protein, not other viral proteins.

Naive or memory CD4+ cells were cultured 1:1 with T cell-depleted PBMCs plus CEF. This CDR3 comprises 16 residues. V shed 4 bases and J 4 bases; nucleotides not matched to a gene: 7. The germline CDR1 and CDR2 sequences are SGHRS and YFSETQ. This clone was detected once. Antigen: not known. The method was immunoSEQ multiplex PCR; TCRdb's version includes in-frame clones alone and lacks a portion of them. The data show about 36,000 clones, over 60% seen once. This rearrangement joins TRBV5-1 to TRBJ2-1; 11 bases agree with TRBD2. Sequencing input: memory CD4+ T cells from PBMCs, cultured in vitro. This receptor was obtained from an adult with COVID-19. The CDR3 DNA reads TGCGCCAGCAGCCCTCGTACTAGCGGGGGTTACAATGAGCAGTTCTTC. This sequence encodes CASSPRTSGGYNEQFF.